One and the same sample provided the 30 T cell receptor beta chains below, sequenced in a study of cytomegalovirus exposure and HLA in healthy donors. With 60 Vbeta and 13 Jbeta primers, the PCR was carried out. Profiling relied on immunoSEQ multiplex PCR, and the TCRdb table lists in-frame clones only, not all of them. The top ten clones hold over 2.5% of a sample with 95,000 to 150,000 clones, around three quarters of them seen once. Sample: PBMCs. Receptors were obtained from a woman in her forties or fifties in good health and CMV-seronegative.

The V gene is TRBV29-1, the J gene TRBJ2-5; 7 nucleotides match TRBD2. Per the germline V gene, CDR1 is SQVTM and CDR2 is ANQGSEA. The J segment lost 4 bases and the V segment lost 0 bases, leaving 8 bases of the junction unmatched. CDR3 size: 15 residues. As DNA, the CDR3 is TGCAGCGTTGAAGATCGCCGGGAGGTGTCAGAGACCCAGTACTTC. This codes for CSVEDRREVSETQYF.

The chain combines TRBV19 with TRBJ1-1, with 12 bases fitting TRBD1. J lost 4 bases, V lost 7 bases, and 10 bases had no gene match. This CDR3 is built from 16 residues. Germline V CDR1 and CDR2: LNHDA, SQIVND (reference sequence). The CDR3 loop reads CASNGDRGRGGTEAFF. For the CDR3, the DNA is TGTGCCAGTAATGGGGACAGGGGGCGCGGAGGCACTGAAGCTTTCTTT. Using reference TRBV19 and TRBJ1-1 for the parts outside the CDR3, the full variable domain is DGGITQSPKYLFRKEGQNVTLSCEQNLNHDAMYWYRQDPGQGLRLIYYSQIVNDFQKGDIAEGYSVSREKKESFPLTVTSAQKNPTAFYLCASNGDRGRGGTEAFFGQGTRLTVV.

This chain connects TRBV9 to TRBJ2-3; TRBD2 aligns across 7 bases. The length of the CDR3 is 14 residues. Trimming at V came to 7 bases and at J to 6 bases, leaving 11 bases not matched to a gene. CDR1 SGDLS and CDR2 YYNGEE come from the germline V gene. This CDR3 reads CASSLAEALDTQYF. The DNA of the CDR3 is TGTGCCAGCTCCCTAGCGGAGGCCCTTGATACGCAGTATTTT.

The chain joins TRBV19 to TRBJ1-2, with D maybe TRBD1 (6 bases). The CDR3 is 14 amino acids. With 5 bases removed from V and 4 bases from J, the gap between germline ends came to 14 bases. Germline lookup yields CDR1 LNHDA and CDR2 SQIVND (reference sequence). CDR3 protein: CASSRQETSYGYTF. The CDR3, as DNA: TGTGCCAGTAGTCGACAGGAAACTTCCTATGGCTACACCTTC. The whole variable domain, filled in from reference TRBV19 and TRBJ1-2, reads DGGITQSPKYLFRKEGQNVTLSCEQNLNHDAMYWYRQDPGQGLRLIYYSQIVNDFQKGDIAEGYSVSREKKESFPLTVTSAQKNPTAFYLCASSRQETSYGYTFGSGTRLTVV.

This clone turned up a few times. The CDR3 region has the DNA TGTGCCAGCAGGGACAGCTACTACGAGCAGTACTTC. It is translated as CASRDSYYEQYF. The chain employs TRBV25-1 and TRBJ2-7; D perhaps matches TRBD1 (6 bases). Deletions cut 6 bases from V and 3 bases from J, with 9 bases between. Germline V gene data show CDR1 as MGHDK and CDR2 as SYGVNS. CDR3 length equals 12 residues.

Comments on this clone: One end of the junction varies from germline; a read error may be responsible. This rearrangement joins TRBV7-9 to TRBJ2-5, with D perhaps matching TRBD2 (7 bases). The CDR3 consists of 14 residues. Germline CDR1 reads SEHNR; CDR2 reads FQNEAQ (reference sequence). The CDR3 protein is CSSSWEGVQETQYF. The CDR3 DNA sequence: TGTTCCAGCAGCTGGGAGGGGGTTCAAGAGACCCAGTACTTC.

V gene TRBV30 combines with J gene TRBJ2-3; 10 nucleotides match TRBD2. The CDR3 runs to 14 residues. Germline V gene lookup returns CDR1 GTSNPN and CDR2 SVGIG (reference sequence). V trimming: 5 bases; J trimming: 5 bases; junction bases outside the gene matches: 7. CDR3 DNA: TGTGCCTGGGATCTAGCGGGAGAAGGAGATACGCAGTATTTT. The encoded protein is CAWDLAGEGDTQYF.

The chain carries TRBV15 and TRBJ2-3; D might be TRBD2 (5 bases). Trimming took 0 bases from V and 2 from J, leaving 9 bases between them. Germline loops: CDR1 LNHNV, CDR2 YYDKDF (reference sequence). The CDR3 loop spans 15 amino acids. CDR3 amino acids: CATSRDGRYTDTQYF. CDR3 DNA: TGTGCCACCAGCAGAGATGGGAGATACACAGATACGCAGTATTTT. The full variable domain, its missing parts supplied by reference TRBV15 and TRBJ2-3, is DAMVIQNPRYQVTQFGKPVTLSCSQTLNHNVMYWYQQKSSQAPKLLFHYYDKDFNNEADTPDNFQSRRPNTSFCFLDIRSPGLGDTAMYLCATSRDGRYTDTQYFGPGTRLTVL.

This chain links TRBV13 with TRBJ1-3; D possibly corresponds to TRBD1 (6 bases). This CDR3 contains 14 residues. The germline gives CDR1 PRHDT, CDR2 FYEKMQ (reference sequence). V was trimmed by 5 bases and J by 4 bases, leaving 12 bases between them. The CDR3 here is CASSQTGSGNTIYF. For the CDR3, the DNA is TGTGCCAGCAGCCAAACAGGGTCGGGAAACACCATATATTTT.

This clone appeared a few times. The chain has TRBV14 and TRBJ2-1; TRBD2 matches 7 bases. V trimming: 1 base; J trimming: 6 bases; junction bases outside the gene matches: 0. The germline V gene has CDR1 SGHDN and CDR2 FVKESK. The CDR3 is 13 amino acids. CDR3 nucleotides: TGTGCCAGCAGCCAAGGGACTAGCAATGAGCAGTTCTTC. The encoded protein is CASSQGTSNEQFF.

The rearrangement links TRBV19 to TRBJ2-7; 7 nucleotides match TRBD2. The CDR3 runs 15 residues. V shed 3 bases, J shed 7 bases, and the junction held 12 bases outside the gene matches. CDR1 and CDR2 from the germline V gene are LNHDA and SQIVND (reference sequence). In DNA, the CDR3 is TGTGCCAGTAGTATTACCCTCGTGGGAGCGGGAGAGCAGTACTTC. Amino acids: CASSITLVGAGEQYF. The entire variable domain, with the rest obtained from reference TRBV19 and TRBJ2-7, is as follows: DGGITQSPKYLFRKEGQNVTLSCEQNLNHDAMYWYRQDPGQGLRLIYYSQIVNDFQKGDIAEGYSVSREKKESFPLTVTSAQKNPTAFYLCASSITLVGAGEQYFGPGTRLTVT.

This chain uses TRBV30 with TRBJ1-2; 10 bases match TRBD1. V was clipped by 3 bases and J by 6 bases; unmatched bases: 4. The CDR3 totals 13 residues. Germline V gives CDR1 GTSNPN, CDR2 SVGIG (reference sequence). CDR3 nucleotides: TGTGCCTGGAGCGACAGGGGGCTTAATGGCTACACCTTC. This gives the protein CAWSDRGLNGYTF.

This chain joins TRBV5-6 and TRBJ1-5; maybe TRBD1 (6 bases). The CDR3 has 16 residues. Germline CDR1 is SGHDT and CDR2 is YYEEEE. Trimming pared 0 bases from V and 3 bases from J, leaving 13 bases between. The CDR3 coding sequence is TGTGCCAGCAGCTTGGGCTTGACAGGCCACAATCAGCCCCAGCATTTT. It is translated as CASSLGLTGHNQPQHF.

The chain combines TRBV5-6 with TRBJ2-3; tentatively, D is TRBD2 (6 bases). Germline CDR1 and CDR2: SGHDT and YYEEEE. V was trimmed by 3 bases and J by 4 bases, leaving 15 bases between them. The CDR3 length is 15 residues. The CDR3 is CASSSGTHTADTQYF. The CDR3 region has the DNA TGTGCCAGCAGCTCCGGGACTCACACGGCAGATACGCAGTATTTT.

The chain couples TRBV27 to TRBJ2-7; D perhaps matches TRBD2 (5 bases). Germline values: CDR1 MNHEY, CDR2 SMNVEV (reference sequence). Trimming removed 5 bases from V and 2 bases from J, with 13 bases in between. This CDR3 region has 14 residues. CDR3: CASSPGLYPYEQYF. CDR3 nucleotide sequence: TGTGCCAGCAGTCCCGGACTTTATCCCTACGAGCAGTACTTC.

V and J are TRBV29-1 and TRBJ2-7; no clear D gene. Germline loops: CDR1 SQVTM, CDR2 ANQGSEA. The CDR3 loop spans 16 amino acids. The germline V and J ends were trimmed by 7 bases and 3 bases, with 25 bases remaining between them. This CDR3 is CSAKAEVQERFYEQYF. The CDR3 bases are TGCAGCGCCAAGGCCGAGGTCCAAGAACGTTTCTACGAGCAGTACTTC.

This clone was detected only a few times. V usage is TRBV18 and J usage is TRBJ1-5, with a possible D match to TRBD1 (5 bases). V lost 3 bases and J 10 bases, leaving 19 bases between the germline ends. The CDR3 totals 15 residues. CDR1 is KGHSH and CDR2 is LQKENI in the germline V gene. The CDR3 here is CASSPFTGVGAPQHF. CDR3 DNA sequence: TGTGCCAGCTCACCCTTTACGGGGGTGGGCGCCCCCCAGCATTTT.

V gene TRBV7-9 combines with J gene TRBJ1-1; 8 bases agree with TRBD1. Germline CDR1 and CDR2: SEHNR and FQNEAQ (reference sequence). After removal of 4 bases from V and 0 bases from J, the junction contained 4 bases not matched to a gene. The CDR3 sequence is 15 residues long. The CDR3 DNA reads as TGTGCCAGCAGCTCTTGGACAGGGTTGAACACTGAAGCTTTCTTT. Its protein is CASSSWTGLNTEAFF. The full variable domain, completed using reference TRBV7-9 and TRBJ1-1, is DTGVSQNPRHKITKRGQNVTFRCDPISEHNRLYWYRQTLGQGPEFLTYFQNEAQLEKSRLLSDRFSAERPKGSFSTLEIQRTEQGDSAMYLCASSSWTGLNTEAFFGQGTRLTVV.

This chain joins TRBV28 and TRBJ2-1; 9 bases agree with TRBD1. V lost 6 bases and J lost 4; bases outside the gene matches: 1. The CDR3 covers 13 residues. Germline CDR1 reads MDHEN; CDR2 reads SYDVKM. CDR3 DNA: TGTGCCAGCAGGGACAGGGGTTACAATGAGCAGTTCTTC. Its protein product is CASRDRGYNEQFF.

V and J are TRBV10-3 and TRBJ2-3; D might be TRBD2 (6 bases). This CDR3 contains 13 residues. V was shortened by 10 bases and J by 2 bases, with 13 bases between the two germline ends. Germline-derived CDR1 and CDR2 are ENHRY and SYGVKD. This CDR3 reads CASLAEATDTQYF. CDR3 DNA: TGTGCCAGCTTAGCGGAGGCCACAGATACGCAGTATTTT.

The chain uses TRBV5-1 and TRBJ1-1, with D unresolved. The V and J ends lost 3 bases and 5 bases respectively, with 14 bases between them. The CDR3 sequence is 14 residues long. Germline-derived CDR1 and CDR2 are SGHRS and YFSETQ. DNA for the CDR3: TGCGCCAGCAGCTCGGGAGGGCTAGAAACTGAAGCTTTCTTT. Protein product: CASSSGGLETEAFF.

The genes are TRBV7-9 and TRBJ2-7; 9 positions match TRBD2. Germline V gene lookup returns CDR1 SEHNR and CDR2 FQNEAQ (reference sequence). V dropped 1 base and J dropped 2; count of bases not matched to a gene: 9. The CDR3 has 17 residues. The CDR3 region has the DNA TGTGCCAGCAGCTTAGGGGTCGGAAGGACTAGCGCCTACGAGCAGTACTTC. Protein: CASSLGVGRTSAYEQYF.

This chain connects TRBV4-2 to TRBJ1-6, with 10 nucleotides matching TRBD1. The CDR3 sequence is 16 residues long. With V trimmed by 4 bases and J by 5 bases, 5 bases remained unmatched. The germline V gene has CDR1 LGHNA and CDR2 YNFKEQ. The CDR3, as DNA: TGTGCCAGCAGCCTTCTCGGACAGGGGGATAATTCACCCCTCCACTTT. This codes for CASSLLGQGDNSPLHF.

The J gene is TRBJ1-5, the V gene TRBV28, with D unresolved. This CDR3 is 18 amino acids long. The ends were cut back, 3 bases at V and 1 base at J, with 19 bases in the middle. The germline V gene encodes CDR1 MDHEN and CDR2 SYDVKM. The CDR3 here is CASSLSVGLGSSNQPQHF. CDR3 DNA: TGTGCCAGCAGTTTGAGCGTCGGTCTGGGTTCGAGCAATCAGCCCCAGCATTTT.

This clone is a singleton in its sample. The chain couples TRBV6-5 to TRBJ2-3, with D tentatively TRBD1 (5 bases). The CDR3 runs to 14 residues. Per germline, CDR1 MNHEY and CDR2 SVGAGI. Trimming took off 6 bases at V and 0 bases at J, with 10 bases between the two ends. This CDR3 is CASRPPGSTDTQYF. CDR3 nucleotides: TGTGCCAGCAGACCCCCAGGGAGCACAGATACGCAGTATTTT.

The chain joins TRBV29-1 to TRBJ2-7; 8 bases match TRBD1. Germline lookup yields CDR1 SQVTM and CDR2 ANQGSEA. With 4 bases clipped from V and 0 bases from J, the junction kept 5 bases outside the gene matches. CDR3 length: 14 amino acids. Here the CDR3 reads CSVVGDRSSYEQYF. The DNA of the CDR3 is TGCAGCGTTGTGGGGGACAGGAGCTCCTACGAGCAGTACTTC.

This clone was seen a handful of times. The rearrangement joins TRBV29-1 to TRBJ2-7, with D unclear. With 5 bases removed from V and 3 bases from J, the gap between germline ends came to 11 bases. This CDR3 is 12 amino acids long. Germline V gene sequence: CDR1 SQVTM, CDR2 ANQGSEA. The DNA for the CDR3 is TGCAGCGTTTCTATCTCCCACTACGAGCAGTACTTC. It is translated as CSVSISHYEQYF.

V is TRBV27 and J is TRBJ2-2; TRBD1 is a possible D gene (6 bases). CDR3 length: 16 residues. V lost 5 bases to trimming and J lost 0 bases, with 13 bases between them. Germline V lookup: CDR1 MNHEY, CDR2 SMNVEV (reference sequence). This CDR3 is CASSDYRATNTGELFF. The CDR3 DNA reads as TGTGCCAGCAGTGACTACAGGGCTACGAACACCGGGGAGCTGTTTTTT.

The chain has TRBV4-3 and TRBJ2-5, with 7 nucleotides matching TRBD2. With the DNA end fitting TRBJ2-7 better, the J assignment may be wrong. This CDR3 spans 16 amino acids. Germline V gives CDR1 LGHNA, CDR2 YSLEER. The CDR3 protein is CASSQDARGGTYEQYF. As DNA, the CDR3 is TGCGCCAGCAGCCAAGATGCCCGCGGGGGAACCTACGAGCAGTACTTC.

In its sample, this clone was seen a few times. The rearrangement joins TRBV15 to TRBJ1-6, with TRBD1 identical over 8 bases. CDR3 size: 14 residues. CDR1 and CDR2 (germline): LNHNV, YYDKDF (reference sequence). V gave up 4 bases and J gave up 10 bases; unmatched junction bases: 6. The CDR3 DNA follows: TGTGCCACCAGCAATGGACAGGGAGGCTCACCCCTCCACTTT. Translated, it gives CATSNGQGGSPLHF.